The present T cell receptor beta chain was sequenced within a study of yellow fever vaccine responses in identical twins (dated by TCRdb to 2016 to 2019). For the wider study: In identical twins, the study followed T cell clones that responded to the vaccine with precision.

Concerning this clonotype: This receptor's antigen is unknown. No base quality values were provided; no much bigger clone lies one nucleotide off.

The CDR3 numbers 16 residues from cysteine through phenylalanine. The CDR3 DNA has 48 bases and is translated from base 1. CDR1 is given as ENHRY and CDR2 as SYGVKD, both from the germline V gene. Trimming accounts for 6 bases at V and 0 bases at J, while the number of junction bases matched to no gene is 2. Broad study findings and their caveats: The authors reported that the T cell response to vaccination in identical twins appeared partly convergent and partly personalized.

The method was RT-PCR. Sequenced on an Illumina HiSeq 2500. In TCRdb, the public reads were trimmed at Q25 with fastp and aligned with MiXCR, with productive beta chains retained. CDR3 protein duplicates are merged, each entry listing the most common genes and DNA. Present in this sample are approximately 32,000 distinct CDR3 sequences, about 63% of which were seen just once. Clones ranked in the top ten supply 4.5% of the sample. The receptor comes from a woman aged 18-35 years who received the yellow fever vaccine. Donor details come from another sample of the same person, matched by shared clones. The sample in question was T cells from blood (PBMCs), unsorted or a sorted subset (not recorded which), obtained before or after yellow fever vaccination (not recorded which). The rearrangement joined TRBV10-3 to TRBJ2-2; 12 of the junction bases match TRBD1. The bases read TGTGCCATCAGAGGGACAGGGGGCCCGAACACCGGGGAGCTGTTTTTT. It translates to CAIRGTGGPNTGELFF.